This T cell receptor (beta chain) appears in the sequencing data of a study of blood T cell repertoires in COVID-19. TCRdb keeps only in-frame clones here, not all; method: immunoSEQ multiplex PCR. The table includes about 300,000 clones, 70% to 90% detected once. The CDR3 totals 12 residues. Trimming pared 5 bases from V and 8 bases from J, leaving 12 bases between. The germline CDR1 and CDR2 sequences are SEHNR and FQNEAQ (reference sequence). The chain recombines TRBV7-9 with TRBJ1-1; a weak D match, TRBD1 (6 bases). This sequence was found in a woman between 45 and 60 years old with COVID-19, enrolled during active disease. Sequencing was performed on peripheral blood. The CDR3 DNA reads TGTGCCAGCAGCCCGGGACACCTCGAAGCTTTCTTT. Translating it yields CASSPGHLEAFF.